Below, 31 T cell receptor beta chains from the same sample are listed, as sequenced in a study of Graves' ophthalmopathy and Graves' hyperthyroidism. RNA transcripts were the source from which TCR beta CDR3 regions were amplified. In the first round, RT-PCR was carried out with HTBI primers, and a multiplex PCR formed the second round. Using its own MiXCR run on the multiplex PCR reads, TCRdb lists one record per CDR3 protein. The sample lists over 650,000 distinct CDR3 sequences; over 40% were seen once. Material for sequencing was peripheral blood. These receptors came from an adult man with Graves' ophthalmopathy.

The rearrangement links TRBV15 to TRBJ2-6; 7 bases line up with TRBD2. Trimming removed 1 base from V and 7 bases from J; junction bases left unmatched: 13. This CDR3 is built from 18 residues. CDR1 is LNHNV and CDR2 is YYDKDF in the germline V gene (reference sequence). The DNA for the CDR3 is TGTGCCACCAGCAGAGTAGGGGAAAGCGGGGCGGGAGCCAACGTCCTGACTTTC. Its protein is CATSRVGESGAGANVLTF.

V usage is TRBV25-1 and J usage is TRBJ1-5; tentative D call: TRBD1 (5 bases). With 5 bases removed from V and 13 bases from J, the gap between germline ends came to 18 bases. This CDR3 comprises 13 residues. CDR1 is MGHDK and CDR2 is SYGVNS in the germline V gene. CDR3: CASSRGTNPPQHF. The CDR3 region has the DNA TGTGCCAGCAGTAGGGGTACCAATCCGCCACAGCATTTT.

In its sample, this clonotype was seen many times. The chain recombines TRBV12-3 or TRBV12-4 with TRBJ1-1; D gene unclear. Trimming stripped 6 bases from V and 1 base from J, with 9 bases between. The CDR3 runs 13 residues. The CDR3 coding sequence is TGTGCCAGCAGGCATGAGAGGAACACTGAAGCTTTCTTT. This codes for CASRHERNTEAFF.

The rearrangement links TRBV3-1 to TRBJ1-1, with D possibly TRBD1 on 6 matching bases. V lost 0 bases and J 6 bases, leaving 17 bases between the germline ends. Germline V gives CDR1 LGHDT, CDR2 YNNKEL (reference sequence). This CDR3 spans 16 amino acids. In nucleotides, the CDR3 is TGTGCCAGCAGCCAAGATCCCGGGGGCGGGGGCGCTGAAGCTTTCTTT. It encodes CASSQDPGGGGAEAFF.

This clonotype has a count of ten or more. The CDR3 DNA reads as TGTGCCAGCAGTGAAGGGGCAGGGGTAGAGCCCCAGCATTTT. This sequence encodes CASSEGAGVEPQHF. The chain couples TRBV6-5 to TRBJ1-5, with a possible D match to TRBD1 (6 bases). The CDR3 totals 14 residues. Per the germline V gene, CDR1 is MNHEY and CDR2 is SVGAGI. With 5 bases removed from V and 8 bases from J, the gap between germline ends came to 16 bases.

This clonotype was found once. The V and J genes are TRBV7-2 and TRBJ2-7; TRBD1 might be the D (5 bases). CDR1 SGHTA and CDR2 FQGNSA come from the germline V gene. The CDR3 consists of 12 residues. Trimming took off 10 bases at V and 5 bases at J, with 15 bases between the two ends. This CDR3 is CATTPGANEQYF. CDR3 bases: TGTGCCACCACCCCTGGGGCCAACGAGCAGTACTTC.

This clonotype came up many times. The chain recombines TRBV20-1 with TRBJ1-2; D is unclear. The V end was cut by 0 bases, the J end by 4 bases, with 15 bases between. Per the germline V gene, CDR1 is DFQATT and CDR2 is SNEGSKA (reference sequence). The CDR3 extends over 15 amino acids. The CDR3 loop reads CSARDRRGQLYGYTF. The CDR3 DNA reads as TGCAGTGCTAGAGACAGAAGAGGTCAGCTCTATGGCTACACCTTC.

This clonotype was picked up one time. This chain links TRBV20-1 with TRBJ2-2; D remains ambiguous. The CDR3 has 15 residues. V lost 3 bases and J lost 0, with 11 bases in between. The germline gives CDR1 DFQATT, CDR2 SNEGSKA (reference sequence). CDR3 region: CSARRLDSNTGELFF. Written as DNA, the CDR3 is TGCAGTGCTAGGAGACTTGATTCGAACACCGGGGAGCTGTTTTTT.

This clonotype was seen at least ten times. V usage is TRBV7-9 and J usage is TRBJ2-2; D remains unclear. CDR3 length: 13 amino acids. The ends were cut back, 1 base at V and 6 bases at J, with 6 bases in the middle. Germline lookup yields CDR1 SEHNR and CDR2 FQNEAQ (reference sequence). CDR3 DNA sequence: TGTGCCAGCAGCTTAGGCGCTGCCGGGGAGCTGTTTTTT. Translated, it gives CASSLGAAGELFF.

Only a few counts were recorded for this clonotype. The gene calls are TRBV6-5 and TRBJ2-5, with TRBD2 matching over 10 bases. CDR3 length: 17 residues. Germline CDR1 and CDR2: MNHEY and SVGAGI. The V gene end was trimmed by 0 bases and the J gene end by 5 bases; junction bases not matched to a gene: 9. CDR3 nucleotide sequence: TGTGCCAGCAGTTACTCATTCAGCGGGAGGGCCGCCGAGACCCAGTACTTC. Translated: CASSYSFSGRAAETQYF.

In its sample, this clonotype was seen many times. V and J are TRBV19 and TRBJ2-2, with D maybe TRBD1 (5 bases). Trimming took 5 bases from V and 7 from J, leaving 14 bases between them. CDR3 size: 14 residues. Germline CDR1 is LNHDA and CDR2 is SQIVND (reference sequence). CDR3 sequence (DNA): TGTGCCAGTAGTTTCCCCAGGGTTGGCGGGGAGCTGTTTTTT. It is translated as CASSFPRVGGELFF.

This clonotype has a count of ten or more. This chain connects TRBV29-1 to TRBJ2-7; D is possibly TRBD2 (6 bases). Trimming left V 7 bases short and J 3 bases short, with 13 bases between. CDR1 SQVTM and CDR2 ANQGSEA come from the germline V gene. This CDR3 comprises 12 residues. The CDR3 sequence is CSGGERYYEQYF. CDR3 in DNA: TGCAGCGGGGGGGAACGATACTACGAGCAGTACTTC.

The chain links TRBV12-3 or TRBV12-4 to TRBJ2-2; weak D call: TRBD2 (6 bases). The CDR3 spans 14 residues. V was pared by 3 bases and J by 7 bases, with 12 bases between. DNA of the CDR3: TGTGCCAGCAGTTTCGGAGGGAAGGACGGGGAGCTGTTTTTT. It codes for CASSFGGKDGELFF.

The V gene is TRBV3-1, the J gene TRBJ2-7; no definite D call. The germline gives CDR1 LGHDT, CDR2 YNNKEL (reference sequence). Trimming stripped 0 bases from V and 2 bases from J, with 8 bases between. CDR3 length equals 14 residues. For the CDR3, the DNA is TGTGCCAGCAGCCAAGAAGGGCTACCCTACGAGCAGTACTTC. It yields the protein CASSQEGLPYEQYF.

This chain joins TRBV25-1 and TRBJ2-7; D remains ambiguous. From germline, CDR1 is MGHDK and CDR2 SYGVNS. The CDR3 sequence is 15 residues long. V dropped 6 bases and J dropped 0 bases, with 15 bases sitting between them. CDR3 sequence reads: CASSVEVESSYEQYF. Here the CDR3 DNA reads TGTGCCAGCAGCGTTGAAGTCGAGAGCTCCTACGAGCAGTACTTC.

CDR3: CASQTGENSPLHF. The CDR3 region has the DNA TGTGCCAGCCAGACAGGGGAGAATTCACCCCTCCACTTT. V gene TRBV2 combines with J gene TRBJ1-6; 8 positions match TRBD1. V dropped 8 bases and J dropped 7; count of bases not matched to a gene: 4. Germline V gives CDR1 SNHLY, CDR2 FYNNEI. This CDR3 is 13 amino acids long.

The chain combines TRBV2 with TRBJ2-3; D unresolved. CDR1 and CDR2 from the germline V gene are SNHLY and FYNNEI. Deletions cut 0 bases from V and 0 bases from J, with 10 bases between. The CDR3 contains 16 residues. The CDR3 DNA reads as TGTGCCAGCAGTGAAGCTCCAGGATTTAGCACAGATACGCAGTATTTT. Its translation is CASSEAPGFSTDTQYF.

Turning to this clonotype: The junction departs from the called germline gene at one end, perhaps through a read error. The chain combines TRBV10-3 with TRBJ2-7, with 12 nucleotides matching TRBD1. Germline V gene lookup returns CDR1 ENHRY and CDR2 SYGVKD. The CDR3 length is 13 residues. Written as DNA, the CDR3 is TGTGCTATCAGTCCGGGACAGGGGGCGAAACAGTACTTC. Translating it yields CAISPGQGAKQYF.

V is TRBV7-9 and J is TRBJ2-6, with TRBD2 matching 13 bases. Per germline, CDR1 SEHNR and CDR2 FQNEAQ (reference sequence). The CDR3 is made up of 18 amino acids. Trimming cost V 7 bases and J 3 bases; bases outside gene matches: 9. The CDR3 sequence is CASTQGLAGVFGANVLTF. The CDR3 coding sequence is TGTGCCAGCACTCAAGGACTAGCGGGAGTGTTTGGGGCCAACGTCCTGACTTTC.

V and J are TRBV25-1 and TRBJ1-2; a possible D gene is TRBD1 (5 bases). This CDR3 comprises 10 residues. The V gene lost 11 bases and the J gene lost 5 bases, with 9 bases spanning the gap. CDR1 is MGHDK and CDR2 is SYGVNS in the germline V gene. The CDR3 protein is CALGGYGYTF. As DNA, the CDR3 is TGTGCCCTGGGGGGATATGGCTACACCTTC.

This clonotype was counted many times. This chain links TRBV7-9 with TRBJ1-5, with a possible D match to TRBD1 (6 bases). Germline CDR1 and CDR2: SEHNR and FQNEAQ (reference sequence). The CDR3 covers 12 residues. Trimming took off 6 bases at V and 7 bases at J, with 10 bases between the two ends. The CDR3 reads CASSYRDQPQHF. Written as DNA, the CDR3 is TGTGCCAGCAGTTACAGGGACCAGCCCCAGCATTTT.

This chain connects TRBV14 to TRBJ1-6, with 8 bases identical to TRBD1. The CDR3 covers 14 residues. Germline CDR1 reads SGHDN; CDR2 reads FVKESK. The V gene end was trimmed by 5 bases and the J gene end by 10 bases; junction bases not matched to a gene: 7. The CDR3 nucleotides read TGTGCCAGCAGCGGACAGGGTTGGGACTCACCCCTCCACTTT. Amino acid sequence: CASSGQGWDSPLHF.

Remarks on this clonotype: The junction departs from germline at one end; a sequencing error may be responsible. The V gene is TRBV7-9, the J gene TRBJ2-5; tentative D call: TRBD2 (6 bases). CDR1 is SEHNR, CDR2 FQNEAQ, per germline (reference sequence). This CDR3 has 14 residues. The CDR3 DNA follows: TGTTCCAGCAGCTTAGCGGACCCGCGGGAGACCCAGTACTTC. Its translation: CSSSLADPRETQYF.

This clonotype was recorded at least ten times. The chain couples TRBV20-1 to TRBJ2-7, with 7 bases matching TRBD1. The CDR3 has 14 amino acids. Germline CDR1 and CDR2: DFQATT and SNEGSKA (reference sequence). V shed 0 bases, J shed 4 bases, and the junction held 6 bases outside the gene matches. In DNA form, the CDR3 reads TGCAGTGCTAGAGATCCAGGGGGTTTTTACGAGCAGTACTTC. Amino acid sequence: CSARDPGGFYEQYF.

The chain couples TRBV27 to TRBJ1-2, with D perhaps TRBD1 (6 bases). Germline assignment: CDR1 MNHEY and CDR2 SMNVEV (reference sequence). CDR3 size: 16 residues. Between the trimmed V and J ends, which lost 7 bases and 7 bases, there was a span of 25 bases. The CDR3 coding sequence is TGTGCCAGCATTGGGTTAAGAGGGACACCCGGGAGTGGCTACACCTTC. Translation gives CASIGLRGTPGSGYTF.

The rearrangement uses TRBV2 and TRBJ2-5, with D possibly TRBD2 on 6 matching bases. The CDR3 spans 14 residues. Per the germline V gene, CDR1 is SNHLY and CDR2 is FYNNEI. Trimming left V 8 bases short and J 2 bases short, with 15 bases between. Here the CDR3 reads CASSPVGGQETQYF. CDR3 DNA: TGTGCCAGCTCACCCGTCGGGGGTCAAGAGACCCAGTACTTC. The variable domain in full, completed from reference TRBV2 and TRBJ2-5, reads EPEVTQTPSHQVTQMGQEVILRCVPISNHLYFYWYRQILGQKVEFLVSFYNNEISEKSEIFDDQFSVERPDGSNFTLKIRSTKLEDSAMYFCASSPVGGQETQYFGPGTRLLVL.

Only a few counts were recorded for this clonotype. This chain uses TRBV30 with TRBJ2-5, with D tentatively TRBD2 (6 bases). This CDR3 spans 13 amino acids. CDR1 is GTSNPN and CDR2 is SVGIG in the germline V gene (reference sequence). Between the trimmed V and J ends, which lost 2 bases and 4 bases, there was a span of 11 bases. Here the CDR3 DNA reads TGTGCCTGGAGTCAAGTGGGGGGAGAGACCCAGTACTTC. Translating it yields CAWSQVGGETQYF.

The CDR3 loop is CATSRASILAENNEQFF. The CDR3 nucleotides are TGTGCCACCAGCAGAGCCAGCATTCTAGCGGAGAACAATGAGCAGTTCTTC. The V call is TRBV15, the J call TRBJ2-1; TRBD2 agrees at 7 bases. Per the germline V gene, CDR1 is LNHNV and CDR2 is YYDKDF (reference sequence). J gave up 5 bases and V 1 base, and 11 bases lay outside the gene matches. CDR3 length: 17 amino acids.

The table lists this clonotype with many counts. The gene calls are TRBV30 and TRBJ2-7; the D is unclear. Germline V CDR1 and CDR2: GTSNPN, SVGIG (reference sequence). The CDR3 length is 13 residues. Trimming pared 0 bases from V and 3 bases from J, leaving 9 bases between. The CDR3 region has the DNA TGTGCCTGGAGTGTAGGGCATTACTACGAGCAGTACTTC. The encoded protein is CAWSVGHYYEQYF.

V and J are TRBV25-1 and TRBJ1-6; 8 bases map to TRBD1. Germline-derived CDR1 and CDR2 are MGHDK and SYGVNS. Germline trimming cut 0 bases from V and 10 bases from J; bases unmatched to any gene: 8. This CDR3 region has 16 residues. Written as DNA, the CDR3 is TGTGCCAGCAGTGAATACCAGGGGGCAGGGTCCTCACCCCTCCACTTT. It specifies CASSEYQGAGSSPLHF.

This clonotype appeared a few times. The chain has TRBV19 and TRBJ1-1, with TRBD1 as a possible D gene (5 bases). CDR3 size: 18 residues. The V and J ends lost 3 bases and 0 bases respectively, with 20 bases between them. The germline gives CDR1 LNHDA, CDR2 SQIVND (reference sequence). The CDR3 is CASSIFPGDAHMNTEAFF. Written as DNA, the CDR3 is TGTGCCAGTAGTATCTTCCCGGGGGATGCCCACATGAACACTGAAGCTTTCTTT.